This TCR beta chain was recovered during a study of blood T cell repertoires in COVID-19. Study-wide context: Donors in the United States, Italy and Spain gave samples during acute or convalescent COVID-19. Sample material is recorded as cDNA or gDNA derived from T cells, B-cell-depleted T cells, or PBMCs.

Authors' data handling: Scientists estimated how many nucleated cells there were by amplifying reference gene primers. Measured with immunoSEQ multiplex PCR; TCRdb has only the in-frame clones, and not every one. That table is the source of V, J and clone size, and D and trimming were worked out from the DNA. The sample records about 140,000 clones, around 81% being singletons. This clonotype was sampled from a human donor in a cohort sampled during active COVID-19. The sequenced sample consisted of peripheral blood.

The CDR3 region is CASSLTVGSEQYF. The CDR3 region has the DNA TGTGCCAGCAGTTTAACCGTTGGTAGCGAGCAGTACTTC. The J gene is TRBJ2-7, the V gene TRBV12-3 or TRBV12-4; D remains unclear. V was cut by 2 bases and J by 6 bases, with 11 bases left in between. CDR3 length: 13 amino acids.